The following is a T cell receptor (beta chain) sequence with its context. What it binds is not known. This specimen belongs to a study of T-cell reconstitution after alpha-beta-depleted transplantation in children. Study conclusions and caveats: Expanded clones from the graft, numbering several hundred, reportedly supplied alpha-beta T cells about two months after transplant.

CDR3 size: 13 residues. Germline loops: CDR1 DFQATT, CDR2 SNEGSKA (reference sequence). Trimming removed 8 bases at V and 1 base at J, with 13 bases between. Unique molecular identifiers were built into the TCRbeta library. Using its own MiXCR run on the PCR reads, TCRdb lists one record per CDR3 protein. There are approximately 430,000 distinct CDR3 sequences in the sample; under 20% occur only once, and 29% lies in the top ten. The sequence derives from a boy younger than two who had a stem cell transplant for Wiskott-Aldrich syndrome, so the T cells may come from the graft donor. Here the sequenced sample was PBMCs, mostly from graft donor cells, taken 360 days after TCRalphabeta/CD19-depleted stem cell transplant. This rearrangement joins TRBV20-1 to TRBJ2-3; D remains unclear. CDR3 nucleotide sequence: TGCAGTCCGGAATTCCGGGGCACAGATACGCAGTATTTT. Its protein product is CSPEFRGTDTQYF.